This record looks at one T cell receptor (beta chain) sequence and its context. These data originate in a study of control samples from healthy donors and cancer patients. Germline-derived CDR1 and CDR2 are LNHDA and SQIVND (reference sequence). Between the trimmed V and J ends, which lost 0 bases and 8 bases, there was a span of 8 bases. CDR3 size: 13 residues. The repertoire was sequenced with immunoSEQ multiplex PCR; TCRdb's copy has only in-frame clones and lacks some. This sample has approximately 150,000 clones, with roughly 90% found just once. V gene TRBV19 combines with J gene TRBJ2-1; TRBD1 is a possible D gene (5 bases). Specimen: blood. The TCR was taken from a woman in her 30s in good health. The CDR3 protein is CASSIDRGDEQFF. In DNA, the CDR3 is TGTGCCAGTAGTATAGATAGGGGTGATGAGCAGTTCTTC. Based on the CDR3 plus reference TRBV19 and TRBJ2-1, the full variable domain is DGGITQSPKYLFRKEGQNVTLSCEQNLNHDAMYWYRQDPGQGLRLIYYSQIVNDFQKGDIAEGYSVSREKKESFPLTVTSAQKNPTAFYLCASSIDRGDEQFFGPGTRLTVL.